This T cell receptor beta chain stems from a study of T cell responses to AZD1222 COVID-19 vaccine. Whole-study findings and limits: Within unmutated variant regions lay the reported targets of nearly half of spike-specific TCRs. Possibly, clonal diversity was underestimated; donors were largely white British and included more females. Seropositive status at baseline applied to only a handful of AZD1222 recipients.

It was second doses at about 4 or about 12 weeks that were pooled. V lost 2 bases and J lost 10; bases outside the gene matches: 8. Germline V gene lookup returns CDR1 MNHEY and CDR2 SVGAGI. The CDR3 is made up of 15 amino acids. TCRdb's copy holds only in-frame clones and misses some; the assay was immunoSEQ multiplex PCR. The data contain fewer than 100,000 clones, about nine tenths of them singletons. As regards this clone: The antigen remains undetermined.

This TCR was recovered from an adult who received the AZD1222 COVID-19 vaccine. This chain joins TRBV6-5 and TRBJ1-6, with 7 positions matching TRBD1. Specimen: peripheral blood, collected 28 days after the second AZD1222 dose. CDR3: CASSYGTAANSPLHF. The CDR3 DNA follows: TGTGCCAGCAGTTACGGGACAGCTGCAAACTCACCCCTCCACTTT.